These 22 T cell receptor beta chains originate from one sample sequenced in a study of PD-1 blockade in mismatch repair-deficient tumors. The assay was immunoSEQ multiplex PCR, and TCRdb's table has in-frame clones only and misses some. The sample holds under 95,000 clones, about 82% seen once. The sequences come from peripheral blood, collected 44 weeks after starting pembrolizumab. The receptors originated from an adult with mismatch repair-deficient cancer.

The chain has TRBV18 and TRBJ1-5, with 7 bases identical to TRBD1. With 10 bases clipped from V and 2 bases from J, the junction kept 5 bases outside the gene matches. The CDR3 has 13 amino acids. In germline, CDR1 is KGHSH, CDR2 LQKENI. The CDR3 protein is CATNRGGNQPQHF. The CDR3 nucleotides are TGTGCCACAAACAGGGGAGGCAATCAGCCCCAGCATTTT.

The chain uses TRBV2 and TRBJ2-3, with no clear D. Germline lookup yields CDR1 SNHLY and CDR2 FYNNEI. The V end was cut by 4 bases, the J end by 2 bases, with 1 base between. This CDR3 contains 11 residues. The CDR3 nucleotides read TGTGCCAGCAGTGTCACAGATACGCAGTATTTT. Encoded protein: CASSVTDTQYF.

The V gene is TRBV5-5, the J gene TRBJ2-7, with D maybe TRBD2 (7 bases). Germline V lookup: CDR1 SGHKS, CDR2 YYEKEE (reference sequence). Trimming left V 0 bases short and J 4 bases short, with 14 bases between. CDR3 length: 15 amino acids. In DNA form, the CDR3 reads TGTGCCAGCAGCTTGGTCCCGGGGGGCTCTTACGAGCAGTACTTC. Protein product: CASSLVPGGSYEQYF.

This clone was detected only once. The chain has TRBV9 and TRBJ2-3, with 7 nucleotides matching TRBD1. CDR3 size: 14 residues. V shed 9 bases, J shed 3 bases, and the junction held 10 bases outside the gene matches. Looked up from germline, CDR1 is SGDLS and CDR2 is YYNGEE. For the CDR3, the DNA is TGTGCCACCTCGAAAGGGGGCCTTACAGATACGCAGTATTTT. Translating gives CATSKGGLTDTQYF.

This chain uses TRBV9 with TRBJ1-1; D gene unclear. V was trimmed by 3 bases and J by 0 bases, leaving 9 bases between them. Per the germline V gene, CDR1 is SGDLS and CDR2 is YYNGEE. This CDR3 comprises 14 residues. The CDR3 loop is CASSGGTMNTEAFF. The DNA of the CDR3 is TGTGCCAGCAGCGGGGGTACTATGAACACTGAAGCTTTCTTT. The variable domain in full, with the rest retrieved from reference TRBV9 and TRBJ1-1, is DSGVTQTPKHLITATGQRVTLRCSPRSGDLSVYWYQQSLDQGLQFLIQYYNGEERAKGNILERFSAQQFPDLHSELNLSSLELGDSALYFCASSGGTMNTEAFFGQGTRLTVV.

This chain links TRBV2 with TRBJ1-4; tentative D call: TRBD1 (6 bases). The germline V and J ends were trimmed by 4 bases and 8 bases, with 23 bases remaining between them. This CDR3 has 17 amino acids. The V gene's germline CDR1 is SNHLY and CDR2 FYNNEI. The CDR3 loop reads CASSGPGTPYRGEKLFF. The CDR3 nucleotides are TGTGCCAGCAGTGGCCCCGGGACACCCTACCGGGGGGAAAAACTGTTTTTT.

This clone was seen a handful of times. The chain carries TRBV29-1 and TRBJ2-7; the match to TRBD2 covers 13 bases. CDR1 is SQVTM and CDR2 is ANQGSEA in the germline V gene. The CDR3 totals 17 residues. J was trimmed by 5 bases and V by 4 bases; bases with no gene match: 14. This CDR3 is CSVVPGLAGDSGNEQYF. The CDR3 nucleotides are TGCAGCGTTGTCCCTGGACTAGCGGGAGATAGCGGAAACGAGCAGTACTTC.

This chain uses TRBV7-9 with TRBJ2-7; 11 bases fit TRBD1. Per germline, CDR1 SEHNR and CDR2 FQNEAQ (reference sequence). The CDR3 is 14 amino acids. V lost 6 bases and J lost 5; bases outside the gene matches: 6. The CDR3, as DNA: TGTGCCAGCAGTGACCGGGACAGGGGGGACGAGCAGTACTTC. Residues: CASSDRDRGDEQYF.

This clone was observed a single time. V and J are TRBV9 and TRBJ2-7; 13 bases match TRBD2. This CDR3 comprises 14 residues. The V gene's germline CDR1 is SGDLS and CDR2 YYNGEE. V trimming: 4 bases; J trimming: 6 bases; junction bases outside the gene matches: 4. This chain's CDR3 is CASSPGLAGREQYF. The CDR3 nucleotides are TGTGCCAGCAGCCCGGGACTAGCGGGACGCGAGCAGTACTTC.

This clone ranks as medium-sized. As DNA, the CDR3 is TGTGCCAGCAGCCCCGGGAGCTCCTACAATGAGCAGTTCTTC. It translates to CASSPGSSYNEQFF. This chain connects TRBV7-9 to TRBJ2-1, with D possibly being TRBD2 (6 bases). V lost 5 bases and J lost 0, with 8 bases in between. Germline V CDR1 and CDR2: SEHNR, FQNEAQ (reference sequence). The CDR3 loop spans 14 amino acids.

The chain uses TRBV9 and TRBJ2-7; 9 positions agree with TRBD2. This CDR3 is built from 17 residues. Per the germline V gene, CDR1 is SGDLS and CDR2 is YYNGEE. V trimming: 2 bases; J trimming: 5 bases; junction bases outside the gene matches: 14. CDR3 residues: CASSVGGSAGGLDEQYF. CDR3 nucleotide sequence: TGTGCCAGCAGCGTGGGTGGCTCGGCGGGAGGGCTGGACGAGCAGTACTTC.

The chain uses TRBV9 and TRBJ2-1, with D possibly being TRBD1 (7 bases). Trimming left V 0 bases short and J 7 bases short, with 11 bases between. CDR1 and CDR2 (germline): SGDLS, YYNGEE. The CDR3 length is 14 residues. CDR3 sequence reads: CASSVGTGGNEQFF. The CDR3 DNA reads TGTGCCAGCAGCGTAGGGACAGGAGGGAATGAGCAGTTCTTC.

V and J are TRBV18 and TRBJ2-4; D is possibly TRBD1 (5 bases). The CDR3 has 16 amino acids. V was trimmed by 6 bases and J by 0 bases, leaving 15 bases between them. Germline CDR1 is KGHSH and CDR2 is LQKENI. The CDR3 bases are TGTGCCAGCTCCCACGACAGAAGCCTAGCCAAAAACATTCAGTACTTC. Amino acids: CASSHDRSLAKNIQYF.

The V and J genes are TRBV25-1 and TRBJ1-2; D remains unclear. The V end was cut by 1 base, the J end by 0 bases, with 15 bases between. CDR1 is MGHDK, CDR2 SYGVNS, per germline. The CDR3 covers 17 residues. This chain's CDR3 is CASSESRPRTANYGYTF. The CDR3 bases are TGTGCCAGCAGTGAATCAAGACCCCGGACGGCTAACTATGGCTACACCTTC.

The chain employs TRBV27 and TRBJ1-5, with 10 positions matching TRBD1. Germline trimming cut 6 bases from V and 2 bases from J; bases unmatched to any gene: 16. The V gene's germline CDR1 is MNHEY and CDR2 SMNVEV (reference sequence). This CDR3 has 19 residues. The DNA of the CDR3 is TGTGCCAGCAGACGAACATCCGGGACAGGGGTAGGAGGCAATCAGCCCCAGCATTTT. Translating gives CASRRTSGTGVGGNQPQHF.

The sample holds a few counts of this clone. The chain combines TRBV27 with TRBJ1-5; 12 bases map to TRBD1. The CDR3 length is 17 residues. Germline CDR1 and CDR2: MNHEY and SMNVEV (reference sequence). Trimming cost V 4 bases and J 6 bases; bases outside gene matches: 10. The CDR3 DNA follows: TGTGCCAGCAGTTCGACCGGGACAGGGGGCGCGGGTCAGCCCCAGCATTTT. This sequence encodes CASSSTGTGGAGQPQHF.

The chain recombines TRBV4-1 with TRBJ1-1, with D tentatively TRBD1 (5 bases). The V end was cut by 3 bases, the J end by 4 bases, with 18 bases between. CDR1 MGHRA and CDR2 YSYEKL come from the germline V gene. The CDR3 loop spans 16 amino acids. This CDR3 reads CASSHARMGGGTEAFF. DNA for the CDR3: TGCGCCAGCAGCCATGCTCGGATGGGGGGAGGCACTGAAGCTTTCTTT.

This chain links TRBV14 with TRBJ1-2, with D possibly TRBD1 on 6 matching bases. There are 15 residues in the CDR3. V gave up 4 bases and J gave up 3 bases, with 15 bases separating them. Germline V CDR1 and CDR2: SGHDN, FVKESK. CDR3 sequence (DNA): TGTGCCAGCAGCCCCGGACAGACAGGCTACTATGGCTACACCTTC. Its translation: CASSPGQTGYYGYTF.

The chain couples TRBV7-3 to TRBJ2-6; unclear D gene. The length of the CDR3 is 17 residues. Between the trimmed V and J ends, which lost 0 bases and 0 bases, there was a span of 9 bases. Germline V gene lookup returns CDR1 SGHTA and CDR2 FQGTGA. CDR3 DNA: TGTGCCAGCAGCTTAACCCCCCCCCTCTCTGGGGCCAACGTCCTGACTTTC. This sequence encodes CASSLTPPLSGANVLTF.

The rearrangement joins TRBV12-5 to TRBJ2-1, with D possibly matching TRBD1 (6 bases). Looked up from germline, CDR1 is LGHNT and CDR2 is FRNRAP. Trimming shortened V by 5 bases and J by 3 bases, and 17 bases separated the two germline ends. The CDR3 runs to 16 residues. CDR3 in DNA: TGTGCTAGTGGTCCAAGGGACAATTTACTCTACAATGAGCAGTTCTTC. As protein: CASGPRDNLLYNEQFF.

The CDR3: CASSVGPSPSTDTQYF. In DNA form, the CDR3 reads TGTGCCAGCAGCGTAGGGCCTAGCCCTAGCACAGATACGCAGTATTTT. The gene calls are TRBV9 and TRBJ2-3; D possibly corresponds to TRBD2 (5 bases). The CDR3 length is 16 residues. Germline V gene sequence: CDR1 SGDLS, CDR2 YYNGEE. Trimming removed 0 bases at V and 0 bases at J, with 11 bases between.

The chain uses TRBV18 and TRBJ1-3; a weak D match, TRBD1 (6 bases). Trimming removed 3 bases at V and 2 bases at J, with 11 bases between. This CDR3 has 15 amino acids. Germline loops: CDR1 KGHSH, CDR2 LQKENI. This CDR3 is CASSPDTGTGNTIYF. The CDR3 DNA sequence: TGTGCCAGCTCACCTGATACAGGGACTGGAAACACCATATATTTT.